The sequence of this T cell receptor (beta chain) was determined in a study of control samples from healthy donors and cancer patients. TCRdb keeps only in-frame clones here, not all; method: immunoSEQ multiplex PCR. The sample contains some 95,000 clones, 75% to 85% of which appear only once. Trimming cost V 4 bases and J 6 bases; bases outside gene matches: 22. The germline gives CDR1 SNHLY, CDR2 FYNNEI. The CDR3 spans 19 residues. This chain joins TRBV2 and TRBJ2-3; 7 bases are a match to TRBD2. The receptor's source is a woman aged 30 to 39 in good health. Sample: blood. The CDR3 DNA sequence: TGTGCCAGCAGTGGACGGAACACCCCTGGAGTTGGGGGGGTGGATACGCAGTATTTT. Translation: CASSGRNTPGVGGVDTQYF.